What follows are 26 T cell receptor beta chains derived from one specimen sequenced in a study of Ad26.COV2.S vaccination and SARS-CoV-2 variants. Only in-frame clones appear in the TCRdb table, and some are missing; sequencing was by immunoSEQ multiplex PCR. The table shows hundreds of thousands of clones, with about 90% occurring only once. Treatment described: approximately 18 received Ad26.COV2.S at low or high dose, single or two shots; about 5 received placebo; per-sample allocation not given. Day 63 after the first injection of vaccine or placebo was the sampling time. The sample in question was peripheral blood, obtained in a trial of Ad26.COV2.S vaccine versus placebo. These receptors all stem from a person between 18 and 65 years old who received the Ad26.COV2.S COVID-19 vaccine or a placebo.

The chain employs TRBV27 and TRBJ2-1; perhaps TRBD2 as D (5 bases). V gave up 2 bases and J gave up 6 bases, with 14 bases separating them. Germline V gene sequence: CDR1 MNHEY, CDR2 SMNVEV (reference sequence). This CDR3 spans 15 amino acids. The CDR3 sequence: CASSLKLDPRNEQFF. The CDR3 coding sequence is TGTGCCAGCAGTTTAAAACTAGACCCTCGCAATGAGCAGTTCTTC.

The chain carries TRBV19 and TRBJ1-5; unclear D gene. CDR3 size: 15 residues. In germline, CDR1 is LNHDA, CDR2 SQIVND (reference sequence). With 6 bases removed from V and 0 bases from J, the gap between germline ends came to 12 bases. The CDR3 sequence: CASRLGRVSNQPQHF. DNA of the CDR3: TGTGCCAGTAGACTAGGACGGGTTAGCAATCAGCCCCAGCATTTT.

The J gene is TRBJ1-1, the V gene TRBV30; tentative D call: TRBD1 (6 bases). Trimming removed 3 bases at V and 1 base at J, with 9 bases between. The CDR3 has 13 amino acids. CDR1 is GTSNPN and CDR2 is SVGIG in the germline V gene (reference sequence). The CDR3: CAWRKTGNTEAFF. CDR3 DNA: TGTGCCTGGAGAAAGACAGGGAACACTGAAGCTTTCTTT.

The genes are TRBV11-2 and TRBJ2-3; TRBD2 matches 14 bases. Trimming cost V 1 base and J 2 bases; bases outside gene matches: 8. Germline lookup yields CDR1 SGHAT and CDR2 FQNNGV. The CDR3 is 19 amino acids. The DNA for the CDR3 is TGTGCCAGCAGCTTAGCCCTGGGACTAGCGGGAGTAGCCACAGATACGCAGTATTTT. It yields the protein CASSLALGLAGVATDTQYF.

The genes are TRBV4-3 and TRBJ2-7, with D tentatively TRBD2 (5 bases). The germline V and J ends were trimmed by 0 bases and 5 bases, with 11 bases remaining between them. The V gene's germline CDR1 is LGHNA and CDR2 YSLEER. This CDR3 contains 14 residues. This CDR3 reads CASSQDPRVDEQYF. For the CDR3, the DNA is TGCGCCAGCAGCCAAGACCCGAGGGTCGACGAGCAGTACTTC.

J is TRBJ2-5 and V is TRBV24-1, with 13 bases aligning to TRBD2. V trimming: 3 bases; J trimming: 5 bases; junction bases outside the gene matches: 5. Germline V gene data show CDR1 as KGHDR and CDR2 as SFDVKD. The CDR3 contains 16 residues. The CDR3 reads CATSDPGLAGAETQYF. The CDR3 coding sequence is TGTGCCACCAGTGATCCCGGACTAGCGGGAGCCGAGACCCAGTACTTC.

The V gene is TRBV4-1, the J gene TRBJ1-5; a possible D gene is TRBD1 (5 bases). Trimming cost V 0 bases and J 0 bases, with 9 bases left between them. There are 16 residues in the CDR3. Germline-derived CDR1 and CDR2 are MGHRA and YSYEKL. The CDR3 DNA is TGCGCCAGCAGCCAAGAGCGACAGTATAGCAATCAGCCCCAGCATTTT. The encoded protein is CASSQERQYSNQPQHF.

This clone was observed a handful of times. The chain combines TRBV29-1 with TRBJ2-7; no definite D call. Deletions cut 1 base from V and 7 bases from J, with 14 bases between. This CDR3 region has 13 residues. Per the germline V gene, CDR1 is SQVTM and CDR2 is ANQGSEA. CDR3: CSVEGVLLGEQYF. CDR3 DNA: TGCAGCGTTGAAGGAGTCCTTTTGGGAGAGCAGTACTTC.

J is TRBJ2-4 and V is TRBV19, with D perhaps assigned TRBD1 or TRBD2 (6 bases each). The CDR3 runs to 19 residues. Trimming stripped 4 bases from V and 0 bases from J, with 22 bases between. Germline lookup yields CDR1 LNHDA and CDR2 SQIVND (reference sequence). CDR3: CASSSRQAGTGIAKNIQYF. Written as DNA, the CDR3 is TGTGCCAGTAGTAGCCGACAGGCGGGGACCGGAATAGCCAAAAACATTCAGTACTTC.

The genes are TRBV7-9 and TRBJ1-3; no definite D call. This CDR3 has 12 amino acids. From germline, CDR1 is SEHNR and CDR2 FQNEAQ (reference sequence). The germline V and J ends were trimmed by 3 bases and 4 bases, with 4 bases remaining between them. The CDR3 DNA is TGTGCCAGCAGCTTCTTGGGAAACACCATATATTTT. Its protein product is CASSFLGNTIYF.

The chain joins TRBV5-4 to TRBJ2-3; 10 nucleotides align to TRBD2. The CDR3 runs 17 residues. Germline V gene lookup returns CDR1 SGHNT and CDR2 YYREEE (reference sequence). Losses at the gene ends were 1 base for V and 2 bases for J; bases not matched to a gene: 7. Here the CDR3 DNA reads TGTGCCAGCAGCTTGACGCTAGCGGGGGCCTTCACAGATACGCAGTATTTT. Translation gives CASSLTLAGAFTDTQYF.

DNA of the CDR3: TGCGCCAGCAGCCCTGGGACAGGCGGTGGAAATCAGCCCCAGCATTTT. Amino acids: CASSPGTGGGNQPQHF. The chain recombines TRBV5-1 with TRBJ1-5, with 8 nucleotides matching TRBD1. Trimming cost V 4 bases and J 4 bases; bases outside gene matches: 10. The germline gives CDR1 SGHRS, CDR2 YFSETQ. The CDR3 sequence is 16 residues long.

The chain combines TRBV11-3 with TRBJ2-1; 8 nucleotides match TRBD1. CDR1 is SGHNT and CDR2 is YENEEA in the germline V gene. The CDR3 is made up of 14 amino acids. Losses at the gene ends were 8 bases for V and 2 bases for J; bases not matched to a gene: 5. CDR3 loop: CASGQGAAYNEQFF. The CDR3 DNA follows: TGTGCCAGCGGCCAGGGGGCGGCCTACAATGAGCAGTTCTTC. Full variable domain (remainder filled in from reference TRBV11-3 and TRBJ2-1): EAGVVQSPRYKIIEKKQPVAFWCNPISGHNTLYWYLQNLGQGPELLIRYENEEAVDDSQLPKDRFSAERLKGVDSTLKIQPAELGDSAVYLCASGQGAAYNEQFFGPGTRLTVL.

The chain carries TRBV15 and TRBJ1-4; unclear D gene. V lost 1 base and J 4 bases, leaving 13 bases between the germline ends. CDR1 and CDR2 from the germline V gene are LNHNV and YYDKDF (reference sequence). The CDR3 spans 16 residues. CDR3 bases: TGTGCCACCAGCAGAGTTATTTGGCAAATTAATGAAAAACTGTTTTTT. Translated: CATSRVIWQINEKLFF.

Points on this clone: In the same sample, other DNA sequences code for this CDR3. This chain links TRBV7-9 with TRBJ1-2; D call uncertain. V lost 4 bases and J lost 8, with 8 bases in between. Germline V gene lookup returns CDR1 SEHNR and CDR2 FQNEAQ (reference sequence). The CDR3 runs 11 residues. DNA of the CDR3: TGTGCCAGCAGCTCCCTTGGGGGCTACACCTTC. It specifies CASSSLGGYTF.

The chain has TRBV30 and TRBJ1-5, with D uncertain. Germline loops: CDR1 GTSNPN, CDR2 SVGIG (reference sequence). Trimming took off 0 bases at V and 1 base at J, with 10 bases between the two ends. The CDR3 totals 15 residues. The CDR3 DNA sequence: TGTGCCTGGAGTGTACAATTGGGGAGCAATCAGCCCCAGCATTTT. Translated, it gives CAWSVQLGSNQPQHF. Full variable domain (rest looked up from reference TRBV30 and TRBJ1-5): SQTIHQWPATLVQPVGSPLSLECTVEGTSNPNLYWYRQAAGRGLQLLFYSVGIGQISSEVPQNLSASRPQDRQFILSSKKLLLSDSGFYLCAWSVQLGSNQPQHFGDGTRLSIL.

The chain recombines TRBV7-9 with TRBJ2-1; tentative D call: TRBD1 (5 bases). Germline V CDR1 and CDR2: SEHNR, FQNEAQ (reference sequence). V lost 5 bases and J lost 6, with 20 bases in between. The CDR3 extends over 16 amino acids. The chain's CDR3 is CASSPHLLRGANEQFF. Written as DNA, the CDR3 is TGTGCCAGCAGCCCTCACCTCCTGCGTGGGGCCAATGAGCAGTTCTTC.

The genes are TRBV6-6 and TRBJ1-1; D may be TRBD1 (5 bases). CDR3 length equals 14 residues. Germline V gives CDR1 MNHNY, CDR2 SVGAGI (reference sequence). V lost 7 bases and J lost 3, with 15 bases in between. The CDR3 DNA follows: TGTGCCAGCACTTCCAGGGTCGGGGACACTGAAGCTTTCTTT. Its protein product is CASTSRVGDTEAFF.

This rearrangement joins TRBV6-2 or TRBV6-3 to TRBJ2-3; 10 bases line up with TRBD2. Looked up from germline, CDR1 is MNHEY and CDR2 is SVGEGT. The CDR3 totals 16 residues. V dropped 5 bases and J dropped 6; count of bases not matched to a gene: 11. Here the CDR3 reads CASSQSGGALRDTQYF. The CDR3 DNA sequence: TGTGCCAGCAGTCAGAGCGGGGGGGCACTCCGGGATACGCAGTATTTT.

The chain links TRBV10-3 to TRBJ1-2; perhaps TRBD1 as D (5 bases). The germline V gene encodes CDR1 ENHRY and CDR2 SYGVKD. Trimming took 6 bases from V and 4 from J, leaving 18 bases between them. CDR3 length equals 15 residues. DNA for the CDR3: TGTGCCATCAGCGGGCAGGGTGGCAGAAGCTATGGCTACACCTTC. It translates to CAISGQGGRSYGYTF.

The J gene is TRBJ1-2, the V gene TRBV3-1 (or the pseudogene TRBV3-2), with D unresolved. The germline V gene has CDR1 LGHDT and CDR2 YNNKEL (reference sequence). This CDR3 has 14 residues. V was shortened by 3 bases and J by 0 bases, with 8 bases between the two germline ends. The CDR3 nucleotides are TGTGCCAGCAGCCAGGATAACGCTAACTATGGCTACACCTTC. Its translation: CASSQDNANYGYTF.

The chain couples TRBV2 to TRBJ1-2, with D maybe TRBD1 (5 bases). The V gene lost 8 bases and the J gene lost 4 bases, with 8 bases spanning the gap. The CDR3 runs to 11 residues. Germline V lookup: CDR1 SNHLY, CDR2 FYNNEI. The CDR3 DNA reads as TGTGCCAGCCAGGGTACCTATGGCTACACCTTC. Its protein is CASQGTYGYTF.

This chain joins TRBV5-1 and TRBJ2-5; 16 bases match TRBD2. The CDR3 is 16 amino acids. V lost 5 bases to trimming and J lost 5 bases; unmatched junction nucleotides: 6. The germline V gene has CDR1 SGHRS and CDR2 YFSETQ. The CDR3 spells CASRPGTSGGEETQYF. For the CDR3, the DNA is TGCGCCAGCAGACCCGGGACTAGCGGGGGGGAGGAGACCCAGTACTTC.

This rearrangement joins TRBV12-5 to TRBJ1-1; tentative D call: TRBD1 (5 bases). Germline CDR1 is LGHNT and CDR2 is FRNRAP. V was trimmed by 2 bases and J by 8 bases, leaving 9 bases between them. This CDR3 contains 12 residues. CDR3 in DNA: TGTGCTAGTGGTTTGCCGCCAGGGGAAGCTTTCTTT. It encodes CASGLPPGEAFF.

In DNA form, the CDR3 reads TGCAGCGTGCTCGACAGGCCCGGGGAGCTGTTTTTT. This sequence encodes CSVLDRPGELFF. The V call is TRBV29-1, the J call TRBJ2-2, with D perhaps TRBD1 (6 bases). The CDR3 consists of 12 residues. Germline CDR1 reads SQVTM; CDR2 reads ANQGSEA. V was clipped by 6 bases and J by 6 bases, with 11 bases between them.

The chain carries TRBV25-1 and TRBJ1-1; a weak D match, TRBD1 (5 bases). The CDR3 runs 14 residues. Trimming took off 2 bases at V and 6 bases at J, with 13 bases between the two ends. Germline CDR1 MGHDK, CDR2 SYGVNS. The CDR3 is CASSETGFLPEAFF. In DNA form, the CDR3 reads TGTGCCAGCAGTGAAACAGGATTTCTCCCTGAAGCTTTCTTT.